These 2 T cell receptor beta chains share one sample of origin, sequenced in a study of CD4+ T cells in melanoma (dated by TCRdb to between 2021 and 2024). Library construction relied on the immunoSEQ multiplex PCR assay. TCRdb stores this immuneACCESS table with in-frame sequences only. Part of the clones is absent; in the studies checked, under half of the shortfall reflects unresolved V genes, and no reason is known for the rest. This sample holds tens of thousands of clones; over 60% were observed only once. The top ten constitute roughly 4.4% of the sample. Sequenced input: tumor tissue. All receptors derive from a human donor with melanoma.

The rearrangement joins TRBV18 to TRBJ2-5, with D uncertain. The CDR3 is made up of 12 amino acids. Trimming cost V 4 bases and J 2 bases, with 5 bases left between them. Germline V gene sequence: CDR1 KGHSH, CDR2 LQKENI. The chain's CDR3 is CASSLGQETQYF. The CDR3 nucleotides read TGTGCCAGCTCACTGGGACAAGAGACCCAGTACTTC.

The V gene is TRBV2, the J gene TRBJ2-7, with 9 positions matching TRBD1. The CDR3 runs to 15 residues. The trim removed 7 bases at V and 0 bases at J, leaving 7 bases unmatched. Germline CDR1 is SNHLY and CDR2 is FYNNEI. Written as DNA, the CDR3 is TGTGCCAGCAAGTACACAGGGGGCATCTCCTACGAGCAGTACTTC. As protein: CASKYTGGISYEQYF.